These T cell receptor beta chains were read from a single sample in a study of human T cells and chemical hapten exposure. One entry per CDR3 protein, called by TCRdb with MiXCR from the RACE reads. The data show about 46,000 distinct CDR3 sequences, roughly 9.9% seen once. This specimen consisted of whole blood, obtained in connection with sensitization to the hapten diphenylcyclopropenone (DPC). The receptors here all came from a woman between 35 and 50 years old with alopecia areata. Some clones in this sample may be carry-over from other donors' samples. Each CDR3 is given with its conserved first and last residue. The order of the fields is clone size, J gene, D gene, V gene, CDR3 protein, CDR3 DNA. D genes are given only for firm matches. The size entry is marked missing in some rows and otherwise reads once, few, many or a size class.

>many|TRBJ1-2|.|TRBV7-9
CASSLLMLQGGYTF
TGTGCCAGCAGCTTATTAATGTTACAAGGCGGCTACACCTTC
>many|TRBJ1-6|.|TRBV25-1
CASSVGGPLHF
TGTGCCAGCAGTGTCGGCGGACCCCTCCACTTT
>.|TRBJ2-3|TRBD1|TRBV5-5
CASSPWDSAQYF
TGTGCCAGCAGCCCCTGGGACAGCGCGCAGTATTTT
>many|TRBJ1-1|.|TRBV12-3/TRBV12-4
CASTTRTRTEAFF
TGTGCCAGCACGACTCGTACGAGAACTGAAGCTTTCTTT
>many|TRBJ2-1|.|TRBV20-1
CKFTGNYNEQFF
TGCAAATTCACAGGGAATTACAATGAGCAGTTCTTC
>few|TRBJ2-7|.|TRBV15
CATSRDSYRLQYF
TGTGCCACCAGCAGAGATTCGTACCGGCTGCAGTACTTC
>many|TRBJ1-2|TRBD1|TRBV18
CASSRQGAKGYTF
TGTGCCAGCTCACGACAGGGGGCTAAAGGCTACACCTTC
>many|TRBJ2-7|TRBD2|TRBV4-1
CASSQEPGTIEQYF
TGCGCCAGCAGCCAAGAACCAGGGACTATCGAGCAGTACTTC
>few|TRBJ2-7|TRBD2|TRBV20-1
CSARTSGGNYEQYF
TGCAGTGCCCGGACTAGCGGGGGGAACTACGAGCAGTACTTC
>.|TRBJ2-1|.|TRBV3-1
CASRLDGYNEQFF
TGTGCCAGCAGGTTGGACGGCTACAATGAGCAGTTCTTC
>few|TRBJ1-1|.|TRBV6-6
CASRKGGSWPEAFF
TGTGCCAGCAGAAAGGGGGGGAGCTGGCCTGAAGCTTTCTTT
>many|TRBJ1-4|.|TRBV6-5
CASSYSRANEKLFF
TGTGCCAGCAGTTACTCCAGGGCGAATGAAAAACTGTTTTTT
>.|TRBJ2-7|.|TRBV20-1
CSARAITGEQYF
TGCAGTGCTAGAGCTATAACGGGGGAGCAGTACTTC
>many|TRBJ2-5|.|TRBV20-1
CSAPTPLAGAYQETQYF
TGCAGTGCTCCCACTCCTCTTGCGGGGGCGTACCAAGAGACCCAGTACTTC
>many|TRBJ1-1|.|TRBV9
CASSPAGNTEAFF
TGTGCCAGCAGTCCGGCCGGGAACACTGAAGCTTTCTTT
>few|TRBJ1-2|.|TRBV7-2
CASILSKGDYGYTF
TGTGCCAGCATCCTTAGTAAGGGGGACTATGGCTACACCTTC
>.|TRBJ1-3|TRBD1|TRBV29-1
CSVDGRGSDTIYF
TGCAGCGTTGATGGCAGGGGGAGCGACACCATATATTTT
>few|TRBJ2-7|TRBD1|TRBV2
CASTDRAYEQYF
TGTGCCAGCACTGACAGGGCCTACGAGCAGTACTTC
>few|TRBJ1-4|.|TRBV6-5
CASAGVSTNEKLFF
TGTGCCAGCGCCGGGGTTTCAACTAATGAAAAACTGTTTTTT
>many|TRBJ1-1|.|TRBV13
CASGLANTEAFF
TGTGCCAGCGGTTTGGCGAACACTGAAGCTTTCTTT
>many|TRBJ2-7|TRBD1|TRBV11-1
CASSSTGTGFHEQYF
TGTGCCAGCAGCTCGACCGGGACAGGGTTTCACGAGCAGTACTTC
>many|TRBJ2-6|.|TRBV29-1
CSVGVSSGANVLTF
TGCAGCGTGGGGGTCAGCTCTGGGGCCAACGTCCTGACTTTC
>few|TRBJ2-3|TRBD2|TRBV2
CASSPPWTSGRSSTDTQYF
TGTGCCAGCTCACCACCCTGGACTAGCGGGAGATCCTCCACAGATACGCAGTATTTT
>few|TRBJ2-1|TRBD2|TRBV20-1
CSATIGSGGNEQFF
TGCAGTGCTACTATCGGCAGCGGGGGTAATGAGCAGTTCTTC
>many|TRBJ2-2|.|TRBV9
CASSATRELFF
TGTGCCAGCAGCGCAACCCGGGAGCTGTTTTTT
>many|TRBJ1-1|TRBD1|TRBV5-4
CASSQRTGGSTEAFF
TGTGCCAGCAGCCAGAGGACAGGGGGTTCGACTGAAGCTTTCTTT
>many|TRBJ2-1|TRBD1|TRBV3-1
CASSQGDRAESNEQFF
TGTGCCAGCAGCCAAGGGGACAGGGCAGAATCAAATGAGCAGTTCTTC
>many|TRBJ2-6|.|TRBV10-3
CAIQPGPQNSGANVLTF
TGTGCCATTCAGCCGGGACCGCAAAACTCTGGGGCCAACGTCCTGACTTTC
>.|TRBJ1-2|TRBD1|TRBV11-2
CASSHLQGSYGYTF
TGTGCCAGCAGCCATTTACAGGGGTCCTATGGCTACACCTTC
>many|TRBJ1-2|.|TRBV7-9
CASSLKDSNYGYTF
TGTGCCAGCAGCCTAAAGGACAGTAACTATGGCTACACCTTC
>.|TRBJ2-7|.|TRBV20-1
CSARDPYEQYF
TGCAGTGCTAGAGATCCCTACGAGCAGTACTTC
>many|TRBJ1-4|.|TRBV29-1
CSVQTSNEKLFF
TGCAGCGTCCAGACATCTAATGAAAAACTGTTTTTT
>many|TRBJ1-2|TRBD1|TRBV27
CASARRGAERDGYTF
TGTGCCAGCGCGCGCAGGGGGGCGGAAAGGGATGGCTACACCTTC
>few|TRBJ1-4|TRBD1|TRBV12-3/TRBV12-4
CASRSASGQAREKLFF
TGTGCCAGCAGGTCCGCCTCGGGACAGGCCAGGGAAAAACTGTTTTTT
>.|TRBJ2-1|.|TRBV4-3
CASSQARARASYNEQFF
TGCGCCAGCAGCCAAGCCAGAGCCAGGGCCTCCTACAATGAGCAGTTCTTC
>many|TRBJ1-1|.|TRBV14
CASSQVNYRTRYTEAFF
TGTGCCAGCAGCCAAGTAAACTACCGGACGCGATACACTGAAGCTTTCTTT
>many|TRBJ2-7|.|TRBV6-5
CASRGSTYEQYF
TGTGCCAGCAGAGGGAGTACCTACGAGCAGTACTTC
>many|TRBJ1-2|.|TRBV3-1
CASSQGTDYGYTF
TGTGCCAGCAGCCAAGGGACAGACTATGGCTACACCTTC
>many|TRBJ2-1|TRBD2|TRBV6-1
CASSEAPGSGGEQFF
TGTGCCAGCAGTGAAGCGCCGGGCAGCGGGGGTGAGCAGTTCTTC
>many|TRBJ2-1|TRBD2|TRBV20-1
CSAPIFGTSGNEQFF
TGCAGTGCTCCAATATTCGGGACTAGCGGCAATGAGCAGTTCTTC
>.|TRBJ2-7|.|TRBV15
CATSRAGVIEQYF
TGTGCCACCAGCAGAGCGGGGGTCATCGAGCAGTACTTC
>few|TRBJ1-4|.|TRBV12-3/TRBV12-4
CASSLDRVNEKLFF
TGTGCCAGCAGTTTGGACAGAGTAAATGAAAAACTGTTTTTT
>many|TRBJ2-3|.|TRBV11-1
CASSSAGQAKGTQYF
TGTGCCAGCAGCTCGGCGGGCCAGGCCAAGGGGACGCAGTATTTT
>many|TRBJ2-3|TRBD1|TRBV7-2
CASSRDRGDTQYF
TGTGCCAGCAGCCGAGACAGGGGGGATACGCAGTATTTT
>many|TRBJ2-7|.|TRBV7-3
CASSQGGREQYF
TGTGCCAGCAGCCAAGGAGGGCGCGAGCAGTACTTC
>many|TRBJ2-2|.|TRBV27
CASFWGPGELFF
TGTGCCAGCTTCTGGGGGCCCGGGGAGCTGTTTTTT
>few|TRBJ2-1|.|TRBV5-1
CASSPGQIYNEQFF
TGCGCCAGCAGCCCCGGACAGATTTACAATGAGCAGTTCTTC
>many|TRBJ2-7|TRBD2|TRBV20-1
CSVPGLAEYEQYF
TGCAGTGTTCCGGGACTAGCGGAGTACGAGCAGTACTTC
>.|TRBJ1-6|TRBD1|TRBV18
CASSQTEGAESPLHF
TGTGCCAGCTCACAAACAGAGGGGGCAGAATCACCCCTCCACTTT
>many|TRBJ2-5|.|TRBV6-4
CASSEGGGGQETQYF
TGTGCCAGCAGTGAAGGAGGGGGCGGCCAAGAGACCCAGTACTTC
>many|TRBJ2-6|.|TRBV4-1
CASSQGISGANVLTF
TGCGCCAGCAGCCAGGGGATCTCTGGGGCCAACGTCCTGACTTTC
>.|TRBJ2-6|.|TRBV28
CASSNSGANVLTF
TGTGCCAGCAGTAACTCTGGGGCCAACGTCCTGACTTTC